This is a list of T cell receptor beta chains from one sample in a study of T cells in Graves' hyperthyroidism and ophthalmopathy. TCRdb analysed the multiplex PCR reads with MiXCR anew, one entry per CDR3 protein. This table has around 490,000 distinct CDR3 sequences, 15% to 20% appearing once. The source material was blood. The origin of the receptors is a man aged 40-55 years with Graves' ophthalmopathy. CDR3s include the opening cysteine and the closing phenylalanine or tryptophan. D genes are given only for firm matches. Where a row states a size, it is once, few, many or the class of an expanded clone; other rows omit it.

D gene: TRBD1
J gene: TRBJ1-2
clone size: few
V gene: TRBV29-1
CDR3 DNA: TGCAGTGCCGGGACAGGGGGCTCGGGCTATGGCTACACCTTC
CDR3 protein: CSAGTGGSGYGYTF

D gene: .
J gene: TRBJ2-1
clone size: many
V gene: TRBV18
CDR3 DNA: TGTGCCAGCTCACCACCCTACAATGAGCAGTTCTTC
CDR3 protein: CASSPPYNEQFF

D gene: TRBD1
J gene: TRBJ2-3
clone size: few
V gene: TRBV5-4
CDR3 DNA: TGTGCCAGCAATCCGGGACAGCTCACAGATACGCAGTATTTT
CDR3 protein: CASNPGQLTDTQYF

D gene: .
J gene: TRBJ1-1
clone size: few
V gene: TRBV20-1
CDR3 DNA: TGCAGTGCTACCCCCTATCTTTCTGAGGGGCTAACGAACACTGAAGCTTTCTTT
CDR3 protein: CSATPYLSEGLTNTEAFF

D gene: .
J gene: TRBJ1-1
clone size: many
V gene: TRBV27
CDR3 DNA: TGTGCCAGCAGCCTCTACACGAACACTGAAGCTTTCTTT
CDR3 protein: CASSLYTNTEAFF

D gene: TRBD1
J gene: TRBJ2-7
clone size: once
V gene: TRBV5-1
CDR3 DNA: TGCGCCAGCAGCGGCCGGACAGGGAGCGAGCAGTACTTC
CDR3 protein: CASSGRTGSEQYF

D gene: TRBD1
J gene: TRBJ1-1
clone size: .
V gene: TRBV27
CDR3 DNA: TGTGCCAGCAGTTTAATGGGACAGATGAACACTGAAGCTTTCTTT
CDR3 protein: CASSLMGQMNTEAFF

D gene: .
J gene: TRBJ1-1
clone size: .
V gene: TRBV5-1
CDR3 DNA: TGCGCCAGCAGCCCCATCCCGGGGGAGACTGAAGCTTTCTTT
CDR3 protein: CASSPIPGETEAFF

D gene: .
J gene: TRBJ2-3
clone size: few
V gene: TRBV24-1
CDR3 DNA: TGTGCCACCAGTGTTGGGGGGACTAGCACAGATACGCAGTATTTT
CDR3 protein: CATSVGGTSTDTQYF

D gene: .
J gene: TRBJ2-2
clone size: few
V gene: TRBV7-9
CDR3 DNA: TGTGCCAGCGCGACTAACACCGGGGAGCTGTTTTTT
CDR3 protein: CASATNTGELFF

D gene: .
J gene: TRBJ1-2
clone size: .
V gene: TRBV5-6
CDR3 DNA: TGTGCCAGCAGCTTGACAGGGCGGACGGGCTACACCTTC
CDR3 protein: CASSLTGRTGYTF

D gene: .
J gene: TRBJ2-7
clone size: many
V gene: TRBV28
CDR3 DNA: TGTGCCAGCAGGAGGCCGAGAGGGAACTCCTACGAGCAGTACTTC
CDR3 protein: CASRRPRGNSYEQYF

D gene: .
J gene: TRBJ1-1
clone size: many
V gene: TRBV20-1
CDR3 DNA: TGCAGTGCTTCGACGGTCCGGGGCATGAACACTGAAGCTTTCTTT
CDR3 protein: CSASTVRGMNTEAFF

D gene: .
J gene: TRBJ1-6
clone size: .
V gene: TRBV6-2/TRBV6-3
CDR3 DNA: .
CDR3 protein: CASSSSVVGAPLHF

D gene: TRBD1
J gene: TRBJ1-1
clone size: .
V gene: TRBV5-5
CDR3 DNA: TGTGCCAGCAGATTGGACAGGCCATGGGGGGTGAACACTGAAGCTTTCTTT
CDR3 protein: CASRLDRPWGVNTEAFF

D gene: TRBD2
J gene: TRBJ2-6
clone size: many
V gene: TRBV12-3/TRBV12-4
CDR3 DNA: TGTGCCAGCACCTCCTGGGGGGGGGCTGGGGCCAACGTCCTGACTTTC
CDR3 protein: CASTSWGGAGANVLTF

D gene: .
J gene: TRBJ1-2
clone size: .
V gene: TRBV5-6
CDR3 DNA: TGTGCCAGCAGGCGGCTCTATGGCTACACCTTC
CDR3 protein: CASRRLYGYTF

D gene: .
J gene: TRBJ2-7
clone size: .
V gene: TRBV3-1
CDR3 DNA: TGTGCCAGCAGCCTCGACATCGAGCAGTACTTC
CDR3 protein: CASSLDIEQYF

D gene: .
J gene: TRBJ1-4
clone size: .
V gene: TRBV20-1
CDR3 DNA: TGCAGTGCGCTCGGTGTGGGTGAAAAACTGTTTTTT
CDR3 protein: CSALGVGEKLFF

D gene: .
J gene: TRBJ1-3
clone size: few
V gene: TRBV30
CDR3 DNA: TGTGCCTCCTCCGGGACGGCCACTGGAAACACCATATATTTT
CDR3 protein: CASSGTATGNTIYF

D gene: .
J gene: TRBJ2-5
clone size: few
V gene: TRBV7-9
CDR3 DNA: TGTGCCAGCAGCTTAGAGACAGCGTACCAAGAGACCCAGTACTTC
CDR3 protein: CASSLETAYQETQYF

D gene: .
J gene: TRBJ1-5
clone size: few
V gene: TRBV7-9
CDR3 DNA: TGTGCCAGCAGCCAGGGCGAAGGCCCCCAGCATTTT
CDR3 protein: CASSQGEGPQHF

D gene: .
J gene: TRBJ2-7
clone size: few
V gene: TRBV18
CDR3 DNA: TGTGCCAGCTCACCTTCTACAACAGGGAACGAGCAGTACTTC
CDR3 protein: CASSPSTTGNEQYF

D gene: .
J gene: TRBJ2-7
clone size: many
V gene: TRBV2
CDR3 DNA: TGTGCCAGCAGTGAAAGGCAGGGAAACTACGAGCAGTACTTC
CDR3 protein: CASSERQGNYEQYF

D gene: TRBD2
J gene: TRBJ2-7
clone size: .
V gene: TRBV12-3/TRBV12-4
CDR3 DNA: TGTGCCAGCAGTCCGTCGGGGGGTCGGACCTACGAGCAGTACTTC
CDR3 protein: CASSPSGGRTYEQYF

D gene: .
J gene: TRBJ1-4
clone size: many
V gene: TRBV12-3/TRBV12-4
CDR3 DNA: TGTGCCAGCAGTTTAGAGTTTGGGTCTAATGAAAAACTGTTTTTT
CDR3 protein: CASSLEFGSNEKLFF

D gene: TRBD1
J gene: TRBJ2-7
clone size: few
V gene: TRBV11-2
CDR3 DNA: TGTGCCAGCAGATTCCGGGACAGCTACTACGAGCAGTACTTC
CDR3 protein: CASRFRDSYYEQYF

D gene: TRBD2
J gene: TRBJ2-1
clone size: .
V gene: TRBV6-1
CDR3 DNA: TGTGCCAGCAACAGGGGGACTAGCGTCTACAATGAGCAGTTCTTC
CDR3 protein: CASNRGTSVYNEQFF

D gene: TRBD2
J gene: TRBJ2-1
clone size: .
V gene: TRBV24-1
CDR3 DNA: TGTGCCACCAGTGTTACAGCGGGGACGCAGTTCTTC
CDR3 protein: CATSVTAGTQFF

D gene: .
J gene: TRBJ1-4
clone size: .
V gene: TRBV6-5
CDR3 DNA: TGTGCCAGCAGTTACCAATCTACGGGGGGAACTAATGAAAAACTGTTTTTT
CDR3 protein: CASSYQSTGGTNEKLFF

D gene: TRBD1
J gene: TRBJ2-7
clone size: few
V gene: TRBV13
CDR3 DNA: TGTGCCAGCAGCTCCCGAAGCCGGGACAGAACCTACGAGCAGTACTTC
CDR3 protein: CASSSRSRDRTYEQYF

D gene: TRBD2
J gene: TRBJ2-1
clone size: .
V gene: TRBV28
CDR3 DNA: TGTGCCACCGGGGGGGGGGTAACCTACAATGAGCAGTTCTTC
CDR3 protein: CATGGGVTYNEQFF

D gene: .
J gene: TRBJ1-2
clone size: .
V gene: TRBV3-1
CDR3 DNA: TGTGCCAGCAGCCAAGAGCACAGGGCTTTGGGCGGCTACACCTTC
CDR3 protein: CASSQEHRALGGYTF

D gene: .
J gene: TRBJ2-2
clone size: few
V gene: TRBV12-3/TRBV12-4
CDR3 DNA: TGTGCCAGCAGTTTTAGTGGAGACACCGGGGAGCTGTTTTTT
CDR3 protein: CASSFSGDTGELFF

D gene: .
J gene: TRBJ2-7
clone size: few
V gene: TRBV3-1
CDR3 DNA: TGTGCCAGCAGAGCCAAGGCAGGCCCCTCCTACGAGCAGTACTTC
CDR3 protein: CASRAKAGPSYEQYF

D gene: TRBD1
J gene: TRBJ1-2
clone size: many
V gene: TRBV7-8
CDR3 DNA: TGTGCCAGCAGCTTAGCGCCTGGGACAGGGCAGTTCGCCCCCGATGGCTACACCTTC
CDR3 protein: CASSLAPGTGQFAPDGYTF

D gene: .
J gene: TRBJ2-2
clone size: .
V gene: TRBV10-3
CDR3 DNA: TGTGCCATCAGTCGTCAAAACACCGGGGAGCTGTTTTTT
CDR3 protein: CAISRQNTGELFF

D gene: .
J gene: TRBJ2-1
clone size: few
V gene: TRBV3-1
CDR3 DNA: TGTGCCAGCAGCCAAGGCCAGGGGCACTACAATGAGCAGTTCTTC
CDR3 protein: CASSQGQGHYNEQFF

D gene: .
J gene: TRBJ2-7
clone size: many
V gene: TRBV2
CDR3 DNA: TGTGCCAGCAGTGACGAACGCGAGCAGTACTTC
CDR3 protein: CASSDEREQYF

D gene: .
J gene: TRBJ2-4
clone size: few
V gene: TRBV7-2
CDR3 DNA: TGTGCCAGCAGCGCGGGTTTTGGCAAAAACATTCAGTACTTC
CDR3 protein: CASSAGFGKNIQYF

D gene: .
J gene: TRBJ2-5
clone size: .
V gene: TRBV18
CDR3 DNA: TGTGCCAGCTCACTCCGACAGAATCAAGAGACCCAGTACTTC
CDR3 protein: CASSLRQNQETQYF

D gene: .
J gene: TRBJ2-1
clone size: .
V gene: TRBV29-1
CDR3 DNA: TGCAGCGTTGATGCTAGGCGCCATGAGCAGTTCTTC
CDR3 protein: CSVDARRHEQFF

D gene: .
J gene: TRBJ1-5
clone size: few
V gene: TRBV2
CDR3 DNA: TGTGCCAGCAGTGAAGGGCCGACGGGGCCCCAGCATTTT
CDR3 protein: CASSEGPTGPQHF

D gene: .
J gene: TRBJ1-4
clone size: many
V gene: TRBV7-9
CDR3 DNA: TGTGCCAGCAGCTTAGGACGGACAACTAATGAAAAACTGTTTTTT
CDR3 protein: CASSLGRTTNEKLFF

D gene: TRBD1
J gene: TRBJ2-1
clone size: many
V gene: TRBV7-3
CDR3 DNA: TGTGCCAGCAGCCCAACGGGACAGCCCTACAATGAGCAGTTCTTC
CDR3 protein: CASSPTGQPYNEQFF

D gene: .
J gene: TRBJ1-1
clone size: .
V gene: TRBV7-8
CDR3 DNA: TGTACCAGCAGCTTAGCATTTACGGCTGAAGCTTTCTTT
CDR3 protein: CTSSLAFTAEAFF

D gene: .
J gene: TRBJ2-3
clone size: .
V gene: TRBV6-2/TRBV6-3
CDR3 DNA: TGTGCCAGCAGTCACTCGACTAGAGAGGGGAGTAGCACAGCTACGCAGTATTTT
CDR3 protein: CASSHSTREGSSTATQYF

D gene: .
J gene: TRBJ2-2
clone size: many
V gene: TRBV12-3/TRBV12-4
CDR3 DNA: TGTGCCAGCAGTTGGGTTACCGGCAGAATGAACACCGGGGAGCTGTTTTTT
CDR3 protein: CASSWVTGRMNTGELFF

D gene: .
J gene: TRBJ2-7
clone size: few
V gene: TRBV5-1
CDR3 DNA: TGCGCCAGCCTCGACGAGCAGTACTTC
CDR3 protein: CASLDEQYF

D gene: .
J gene: TRBJ2-5
clone size: many
V gene: TRBV28
CDR3 DNA: TGTGCCAGCAGCCCTGAGACAGAGACCCAGTACTTC
CDR3 protein: CASSPETETQYF

D gene: .
J gene: TRBJ1-1
clone size: once
V gene: TRBV28
CDR3 DNA: TGTGCCAGCAGTTCTCCTGGGTGGGGCACTGAAGCTTTCTTT
CDR3 protein: CASSSPGWGTEAFF

D gene: .
J gene: TRBJ2-2
clone size: .
V gene: TRBV12-3/TRBV12-4
CDR3 DNA: TGTGCCAGCAGCTTCCTCATCGGGAGCACCGGGGAGCTGTTTTTT
CDR3 protein: CASSFLIGSTGELFF

D gene: .
J gene: TRBJ2-7
clone size: many
V gene: TRBV3-1
CDR3 DNA: TGTGCCAGCAGCCACGGGGGGCGGGGTATAGACGAGCAGTACTTC
CDR3 protein: CASSHGGRGIDEQYF

D gene: TRBD2
J gene: TRBJ2-7
clone size: few
V gene: TRBV10-2
CDR3 DNA: TGCGCCGCGGAGGCTAGCGGGACGTACGAGCAGTACTTC
CDR3 protein: CAAEASGTYEQYF